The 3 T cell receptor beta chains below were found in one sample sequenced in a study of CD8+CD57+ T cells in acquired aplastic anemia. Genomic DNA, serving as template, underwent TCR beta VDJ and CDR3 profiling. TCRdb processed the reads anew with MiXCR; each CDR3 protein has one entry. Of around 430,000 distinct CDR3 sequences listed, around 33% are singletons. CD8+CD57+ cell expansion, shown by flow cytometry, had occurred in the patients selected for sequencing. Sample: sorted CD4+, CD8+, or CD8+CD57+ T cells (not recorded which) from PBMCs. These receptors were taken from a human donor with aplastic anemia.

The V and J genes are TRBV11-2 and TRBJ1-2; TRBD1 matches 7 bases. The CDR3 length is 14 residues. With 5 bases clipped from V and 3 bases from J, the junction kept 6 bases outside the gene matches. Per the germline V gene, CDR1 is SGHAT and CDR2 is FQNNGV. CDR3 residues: CASSRDSEDYGYTF. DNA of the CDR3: TGTGCCAGCAGCCGGGACAGCGAAGACTATGGCTACACCTTC.

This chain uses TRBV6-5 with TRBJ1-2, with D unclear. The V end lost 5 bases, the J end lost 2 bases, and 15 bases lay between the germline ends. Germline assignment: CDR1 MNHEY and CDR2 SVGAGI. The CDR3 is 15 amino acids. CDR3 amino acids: CASSPRGGINYGYTF. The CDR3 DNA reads TGTGCCAGCAGTCCTCGAGGAGGGATAAACTATGGCTACACCTTC.

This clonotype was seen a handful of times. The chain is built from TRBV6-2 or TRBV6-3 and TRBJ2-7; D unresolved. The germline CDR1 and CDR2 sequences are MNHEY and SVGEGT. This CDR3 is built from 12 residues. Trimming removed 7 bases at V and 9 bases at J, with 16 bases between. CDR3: CASTTNGQVQYF. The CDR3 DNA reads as TGTGCCAGCACCACGAATGGGCAAGTGCAGTACTTC.